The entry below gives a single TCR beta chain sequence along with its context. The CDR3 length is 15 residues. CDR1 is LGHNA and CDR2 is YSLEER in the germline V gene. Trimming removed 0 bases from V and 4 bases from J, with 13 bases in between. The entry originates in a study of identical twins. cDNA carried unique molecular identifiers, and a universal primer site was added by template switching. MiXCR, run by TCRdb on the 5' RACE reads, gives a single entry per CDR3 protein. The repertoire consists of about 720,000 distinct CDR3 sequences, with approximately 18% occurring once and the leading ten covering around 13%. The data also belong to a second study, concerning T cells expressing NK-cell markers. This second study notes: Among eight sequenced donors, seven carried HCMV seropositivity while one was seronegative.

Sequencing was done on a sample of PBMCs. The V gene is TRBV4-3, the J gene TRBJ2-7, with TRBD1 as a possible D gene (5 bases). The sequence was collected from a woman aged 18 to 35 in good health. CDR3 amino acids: CASSQDPAGIYEQYF. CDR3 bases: TGCGCCAGCAGCCAAGATCCCGCAGGGATATACGAGCAGTACTTC.